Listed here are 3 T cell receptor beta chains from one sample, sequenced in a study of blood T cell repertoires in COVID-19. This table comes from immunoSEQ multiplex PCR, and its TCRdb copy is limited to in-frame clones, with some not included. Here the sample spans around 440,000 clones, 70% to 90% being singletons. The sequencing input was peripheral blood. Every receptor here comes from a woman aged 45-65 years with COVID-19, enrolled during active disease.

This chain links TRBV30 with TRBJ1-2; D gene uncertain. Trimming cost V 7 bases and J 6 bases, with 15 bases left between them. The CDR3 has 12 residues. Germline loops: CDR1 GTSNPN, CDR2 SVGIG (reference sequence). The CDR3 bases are TGTGCCTCTTACTCAATCGGGGATGGCTACACCTTC. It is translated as CASYSIGDGYTF.

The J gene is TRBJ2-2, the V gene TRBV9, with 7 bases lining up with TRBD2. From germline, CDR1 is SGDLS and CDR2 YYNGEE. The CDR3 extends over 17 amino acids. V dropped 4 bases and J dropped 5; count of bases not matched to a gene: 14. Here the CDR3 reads CASSPPYSGGRTGELFF. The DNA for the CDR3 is TGTGCCAGCAGCCCACCCTATTCGGGGGGTAGGACCGGGGAGCTGTTTTTT.

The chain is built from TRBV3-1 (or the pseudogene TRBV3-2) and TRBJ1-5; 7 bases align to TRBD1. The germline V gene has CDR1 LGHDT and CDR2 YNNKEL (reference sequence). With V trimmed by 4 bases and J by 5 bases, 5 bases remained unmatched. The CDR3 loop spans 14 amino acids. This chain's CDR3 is CASSLITGDQPQHF. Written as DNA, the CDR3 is TGTGCCAGCAGCCTAATCACAGGGGATCAGCCCCAGCATTTT.